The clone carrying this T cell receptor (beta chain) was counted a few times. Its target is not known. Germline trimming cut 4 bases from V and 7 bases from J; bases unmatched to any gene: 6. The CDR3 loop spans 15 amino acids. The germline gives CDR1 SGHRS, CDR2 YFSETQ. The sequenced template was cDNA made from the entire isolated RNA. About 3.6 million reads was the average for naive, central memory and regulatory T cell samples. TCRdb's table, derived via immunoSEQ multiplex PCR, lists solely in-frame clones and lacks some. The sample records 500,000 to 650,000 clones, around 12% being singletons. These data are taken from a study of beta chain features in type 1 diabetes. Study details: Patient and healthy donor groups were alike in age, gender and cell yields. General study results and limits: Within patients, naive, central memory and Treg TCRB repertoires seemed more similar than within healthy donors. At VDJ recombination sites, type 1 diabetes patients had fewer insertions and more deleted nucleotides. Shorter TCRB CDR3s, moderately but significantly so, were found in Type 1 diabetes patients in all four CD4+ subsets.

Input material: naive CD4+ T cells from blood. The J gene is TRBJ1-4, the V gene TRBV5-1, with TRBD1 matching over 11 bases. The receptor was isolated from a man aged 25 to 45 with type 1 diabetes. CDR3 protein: CASSGTGGGGEKLFF. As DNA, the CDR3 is TGCGCCAGCAGCGGGACAGGGGGAGGTGGTGAAAAACTGTTTTTT.